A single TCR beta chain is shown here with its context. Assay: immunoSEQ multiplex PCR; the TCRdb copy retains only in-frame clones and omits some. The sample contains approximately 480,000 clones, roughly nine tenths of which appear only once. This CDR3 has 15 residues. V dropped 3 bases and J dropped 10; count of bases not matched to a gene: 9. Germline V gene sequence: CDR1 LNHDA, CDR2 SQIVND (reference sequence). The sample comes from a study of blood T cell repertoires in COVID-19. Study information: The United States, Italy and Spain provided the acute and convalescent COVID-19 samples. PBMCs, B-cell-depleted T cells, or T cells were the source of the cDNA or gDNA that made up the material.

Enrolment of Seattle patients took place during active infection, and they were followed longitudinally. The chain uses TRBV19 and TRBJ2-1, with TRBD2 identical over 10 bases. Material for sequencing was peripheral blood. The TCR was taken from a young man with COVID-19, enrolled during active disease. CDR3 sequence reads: CASSIRVAGGQEQFF. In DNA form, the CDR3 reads TGTGCCAGTAGTATTAGAGTAGCGGGGGGTCAAGAGCAGTTCTTC.